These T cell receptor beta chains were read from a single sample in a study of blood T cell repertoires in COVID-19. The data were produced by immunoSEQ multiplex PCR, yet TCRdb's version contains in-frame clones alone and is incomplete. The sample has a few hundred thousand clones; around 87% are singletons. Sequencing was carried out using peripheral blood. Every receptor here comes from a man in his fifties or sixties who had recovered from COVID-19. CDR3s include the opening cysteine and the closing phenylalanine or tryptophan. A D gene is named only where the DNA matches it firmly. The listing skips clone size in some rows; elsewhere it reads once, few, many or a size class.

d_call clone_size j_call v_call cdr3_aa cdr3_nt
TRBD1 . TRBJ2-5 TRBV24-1 CATSTNRGYQETQYF TGTGCCACCAGTACAAACAGGGGGTACCAAGAGACCCAGTACTTC
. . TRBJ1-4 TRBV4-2 CASSPSEASEKLFF TGTGCCAGCAGCCCCAGTGAAGCTAGTGAAAAACTGTTTTTT
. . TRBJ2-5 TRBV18 CASSQGQNPSTQYF TGTGCCAGCTCACAGGGACAAAATCCATCGACCCAGTACTTC
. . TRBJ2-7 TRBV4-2 CASSPTGGDEQYF TGTGCCAGCAGCCCGACGGGGGGCGACGAGCAGTACTTC
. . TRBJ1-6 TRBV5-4 CASSAGTRVVNSPLHF TGTGCCAGCAGCGCGGGGACCCGAGTTGTTAATTCACCCCTCCACTTT
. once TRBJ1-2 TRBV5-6 CASSLVGEYGYTF TGTGCCAGCAGCTTGGTAGGAGAATATGGCTACACCTTC
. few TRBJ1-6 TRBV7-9 CASSTTQALHF TGTGCCAGCAGTACCACACAAGCCCTCCACTTT
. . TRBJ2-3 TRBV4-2 CASSQAGSTDTQYF TGTGCCAGCAGCCAAGCGGGGAGCACAGATACGCAGTATTTT
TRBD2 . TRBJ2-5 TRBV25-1 CASSEPVGEGRETQYF TGTGCCAGCAGTGAACCGGTAGGGGAGGGACGAGAGACCCAGTACTTC
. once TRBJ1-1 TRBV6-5 CASSPRGGMNTEAFF TGTGCCAGCAGTCCCCGGGGGGGGATGAACACTGAAGCTTTCTTT
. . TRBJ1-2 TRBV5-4 CASSGGGQNYGYTF TGTGCCAGCAGCGGGGGGGGGCAGAACTATGGCTACACCTTC
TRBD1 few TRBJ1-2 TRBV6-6 CASSPPKQGRGGYTF TGTGCCAGCAGTCCCCCCAAACAGGGGAGAGGTGGCTACACCTTC
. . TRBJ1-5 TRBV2 CASRGGQNQPQHF TGTGCCAGCAGGGGCGGACAGAATCAGCCCCAGCATTTT
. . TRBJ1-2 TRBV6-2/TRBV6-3 CASSYSYYGYTF TGTGCCAGCAGTTACTCCTACTATGGCTACACCTTC
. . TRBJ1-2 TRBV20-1 CSAKVGGGYTF TGCAGTGCTAAAGTCGGGGGTGGCTACACCTTC
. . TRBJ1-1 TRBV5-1 CASHREGTEAFF TGCGCCAGTCACAGGGAGGGCACTGAAGCTTTCTTT
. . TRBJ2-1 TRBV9 CASSVLPGAGEQFF TGTGCCAGCAGCGTACTACCAGGGGCTGGTGAGCAGTTCTTC
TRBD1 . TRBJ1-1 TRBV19 CASSIRGRQTEAFF TGTGCCAGTAGTATCAGGGGGCGCCAAACTGAAGCTTTCTTT
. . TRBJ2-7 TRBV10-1 CASSSGGPYEQYF TGCGCCAGTTCAAGCGGAGGACCCTACGAGCAGTACTTC
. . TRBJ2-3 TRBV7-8 CASSLARRASVTDTQYF TGTGCCAGCAGCTTAGCTAGGCGTGCTAGCGTGACAGATACGCAGTATTTT
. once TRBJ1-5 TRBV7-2 CASSFDLNQPQHF TGTGCCAGCAGCTTTGACTTAAATCAGCCCCAGCATTTT
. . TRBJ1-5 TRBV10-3 CAISESNRGFDQPQHF TGTGCCATCAGTGAGTCGAATAGGGGATTTGATCAGCCCCAGCATTTT
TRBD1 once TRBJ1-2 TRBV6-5 CASRGTANYGYTF TGTGCCAGCAGGGGGACAGCTAACTATGGCTACACCTTC
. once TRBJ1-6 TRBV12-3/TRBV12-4 CASRTSGSSPLHF TGTGCCAGCAGGACCTCTGGGAGTTCACCCCTCCACTTT
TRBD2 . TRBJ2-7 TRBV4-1 CASSYAGDYPYEQYF TGCGCCAGCAGCTACGCGGGGGACTACCCCTACGAGCAGTACTTC
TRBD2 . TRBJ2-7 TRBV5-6 CASTLIAGSGQYF TGTGCCAGCACCCTGATAGCGGGATCGGGGCAGTACTTC
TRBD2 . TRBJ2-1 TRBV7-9 CASSRSLRGANNEQFF TGTGCCAGCAGCCGCTCATTGCGGGGGGCGAACAATGAGCAGTTCTTC
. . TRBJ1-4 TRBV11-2 CASGQYEKLFF TGTGCCAGCGGACAGTATGAAAAACTGTTTTTT
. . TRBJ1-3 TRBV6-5 CASSAAGNTIYF TGTGCCAGCAGCGCAGCTGGAAACACCATATATTTT
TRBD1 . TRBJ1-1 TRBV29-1 CSVEGPPGRGSEAFF TGCAGCGTTGAAGGGCCCCCGGGCAGGGGGTCTGAAGCTTTCTTT
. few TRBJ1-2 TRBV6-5 CASSYGQSHGYTF TGTGCCAGCAGTTACGGACAGTCTCATGGCTACACCTTC
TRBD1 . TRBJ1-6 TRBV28 CASSPWTGDNSPLHF TGTGCCAGCAGTCCGTGGACAGGAGATAATTCACCCCTCCACTTT
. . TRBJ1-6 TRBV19 CASSTFNSPLHF TGTGCCAGTAGTACCTTTAATTCACCCCTCCACTTT
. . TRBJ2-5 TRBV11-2 CASSRGEETQYF TGTGCCAGCAGTCGGGGTGAGGAGACCCAGTACTTC
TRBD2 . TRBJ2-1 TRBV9 CASSGAPSSGSYNEQFF TGTGCCAGCAGCGGAGCCCCCTCCAGCGGGAGTTACAATGAGCAGTTCTTC
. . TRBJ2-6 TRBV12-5 CASGLSGANVLTF TGTGCTAGTGGTCTCTCTGGGGCCAACGTCCTGACTTTC
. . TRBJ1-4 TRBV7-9 CASSHSARGRDNEKLFF TGTGCCAGCAGTCATTCCGCCCGGGGGAGGGATAATGAAAAACTGTTTTTT
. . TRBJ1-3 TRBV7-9 CASSPPVPSSGNTIYF TGTGCCAGCAGCCCCCCGGTTCCGAGCTCTGGAAACACCATATATTTT
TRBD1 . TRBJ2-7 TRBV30 CAWSMLPGQGGEQYF TGTGCCTGGAGTATGTTACCGGGACAGGGAGGCGAGCAGTACTTC
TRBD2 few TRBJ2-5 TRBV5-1 CASGSGGSQETQYF TGCGCCAGCGGTAGCGGGGGGAGTCAAGAGACCCAGTACTTC
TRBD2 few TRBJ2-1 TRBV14 CASSPPRSGGPPFHNEQFF TGTGCCAGCAGCCCCCCTAGGAGCGGGGGCCCCCCTTTTCACAATGAGCAGTTCTTC
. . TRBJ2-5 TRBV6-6 CASSGGYEETQYF TGTGCCAGTTCGGGCGGGTATGAGGAGACCCAGTACTTC
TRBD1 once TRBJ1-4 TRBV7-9 CASSLPGQGYEKLFF TGTGCCAGCAGCTTACCTGGACAGGGTTATGAAAAACTGTTTTTT
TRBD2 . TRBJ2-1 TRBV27 CASSSQRFGLGADEQFF TGTGCCAGCAGTAGTCAGCGCTTCGGACTAGGGGCGGATGAGCAGTTCTTC
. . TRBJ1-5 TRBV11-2 CASSFRRGNQPQHF TGTGCCAGCAGTTTCCGTCGGGGCAATCAGCCCCAGCATTTT
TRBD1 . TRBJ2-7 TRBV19 CASSIASGTGVYEQYF TGTGCCAGTAGTATAGCCTCCGGGACAGGAGTTTACGAGCAGTACTTC
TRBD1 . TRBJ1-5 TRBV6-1 CASSKGPTGGGSNQPQHF TGTGCCAGCAGTAAAGGCCCGACAGGGGGTGGTAGCAATCAGCCCCAGCATTTT
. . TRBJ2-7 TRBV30 CAGSRGDLAEQYF TGTGCTGGGTCCAGGGGGGACCTGGCCGAGCAGTACTTC
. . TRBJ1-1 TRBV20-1 CSARFAGIAFF TGCAGTGCCCGATTCGCGGGGATAGCTTTCTTT